A selection of T cell receptor beta chains follows, all from one sample in a study of regulatory T cells in long-lasting Graves disease. TCRdb re-called the multiplex PCR reads with MiXCR, one entry per CDR3 protein. The sample lists around 450,000 distinct CDR3 sequences, roughly 15% occurring once. This sample also appeared in a second study, on T cells in Graves' hyperthyroidism and ophthalmopathy.

The specimen comprised peripheral blood mononuclear cells (PBMCs), sampled at new diagnosis, from a patient treated with antithyroid drugs. The receptors were sampled from a woman aged 40 to 50 with Graves disease. CDR3s leave out the opening cysteine and the closing phenylalanine or tryptophan.

CDR3: ASSLGFGEKLF
J: TRBJ1-4
length: 11
V: TRBV5-4

CDR3: ASSPPGTSQNIQY
J: TRBJ2-4
length: 13
V: TRBV18

CDR3: ASSSPVRGVDTGELF
J: TRBJ2-2
length: 15
V: TRBV7-3

CDR3: SARDSLAGGDYNEQF
J: TRBJ2-1
length: 15
V: TRBV20-1

CDR3: AISESRPVPGQGTRDYGYT
J: TRBJ1-2
length: 19
V: TRBV10-3

CDR3: ASSRSTPYSNQPQH
J: TRBJ1-5
length: 14
V: TRBV18

CDR3: ATMGAIEQF
J: TRBJ2-1
length: 9
V: TRBV3-1

CDR3: ASSVAEGNTEAF
J: TRBJ1-1
length: 12
V: TRBV9

CDR3: ASSYSNRRGRSLH
J: TRBJ1-6
length: 13
V: TRBV6-5

CDR3: ASSLYPPGQKGGRGSYNEQF
J: TRBJ2-1
length: 20
V: TRBV27

CDR3: ASSLTASGRATTGELF
J: TRBJ2-2
length: 16
V: TRBV7-3

CDR3: ASVGTKPLANTGELF
J: TRBJ2-2
length: 15
V: TRBV7-9

CDR3: ATSARENTGELF
J: TRBJ2-2
length: 12
V: TRBV24-1

CDR3: ASSLSYNEQF
J: TRBJ2-1
length: 10
V: TRBV12-3/TRBV12-4

CDR3: ASTAGGNEQF
J: TRBJ2-1
length: 10
V: TRBV6-1

CDR3: ASSQEWQGSADFNEQF
J: TRBJ2-1
length: 16
V: TRBV4-3

CDR3: ASSLVSGRDYEQF
J: TRBJ2-1
length: 13
V: TRBV11-3

CDR3: ASSEPLEGERYNSPLH
J: TRBJ1-6
length: 16
V: TRBV6-2/TRBV6-3

CDR3: ASSLSSGSNQPQH
J: TRBJ1-5
length: 13
V: TRBV27

CDR3: ASSTISGQIGGTSNQPQH
J: TRBJ1-5
length: 18
V: TRBV19

CDR3: ASTEGQMNTGELL
J: TRBJ2-2
length: 13
V: TRBV2

CDR3: ASSLWGTNQPQH
J: TRBJ1-5
length: 12
V: TRBV28

CDR3: ASSTSTGPAYEQY
J: TRBJ2-7
length: 13
V: TRBV5-1

CDR3: ASSPWTGSSYNEQF
J: TRBJ2-1
length: 14
V: TRBV6-1

CDR3: ASWDAGVETQY
J: TRBJ2-5
length: 11
V: TRBV7-2

CDR3: ASSLTGRGQTDTQY
J: TRBJ2-3
length: 14
V: TRBV7-3

CDR3: ASTGVFNEKLF
J: TRBJ1-4
length: 11
V: TRBV2

CDR3: ASSLLERYNEQF
J: TRBJ2-1
length: 12
V: TRBV11-2

CDR3: ASMGTVGTYEQY
J: TRBJ2-7
length: 12
V: TRBV2

CDR3: ASSKVGGLAGREQY
J: TRBJ2-7
length: 14
V: TRBV28